Sequencing of this TCR beta chain was carried out in a study of blood T cell repertoires in COVID-19. Study at large: Specimens from acute and convalescent COVID-19 originated in the United States, Italy and Spain. The cDNA or gDNA used as material had been derived from T cells, B-cell-depleted T cells, or PBMCs.

This clone was observed once. V gave up 1 base and J gave up 0 bases, with 13 bases separating them. This CDR3 region has 18 residues. CDR1 MNHEY and CDR2 SMNVEV come from the germline V gene (reference sequence). Per the original data handling: Reference gene primer amplification yielded estimated nucleated cell counts. Generated by immunoSEQ multiplex PCR, the TCRdb table keeps only in-frame clones and is missing some. That table is the source of V, J and clone size, and D and trimming were worked out from the DNA. The data contain about 190,000 clones, approximately 80% of them singletons. The source material was peripheral blood. The TCR sequence derives from a man in his fifties or sixties who had recovered from COVID-19. The chain joins TRBV27 to TRBJ1-6, with D perhaps matching TRBD1 (6 bases). The CDR3 sequence is CASSLFPGQSSYNSPLHF. The CDR3 coding sequence is TGTGCCAGCAGTTTATTCCCCGGACAGAGCTCCTATAATTCACCCCTCCACTTT.